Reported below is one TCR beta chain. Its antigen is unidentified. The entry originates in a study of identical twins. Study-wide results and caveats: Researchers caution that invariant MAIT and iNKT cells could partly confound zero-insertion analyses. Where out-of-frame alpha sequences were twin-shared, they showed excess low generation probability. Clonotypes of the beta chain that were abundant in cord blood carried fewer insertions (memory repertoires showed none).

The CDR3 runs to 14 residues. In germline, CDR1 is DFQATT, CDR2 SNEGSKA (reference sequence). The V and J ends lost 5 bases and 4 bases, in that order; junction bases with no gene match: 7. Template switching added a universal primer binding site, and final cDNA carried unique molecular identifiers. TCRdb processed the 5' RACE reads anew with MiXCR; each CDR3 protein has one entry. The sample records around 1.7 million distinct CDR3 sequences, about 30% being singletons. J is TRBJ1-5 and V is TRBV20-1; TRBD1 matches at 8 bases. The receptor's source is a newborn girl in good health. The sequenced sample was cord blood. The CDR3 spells CSAPKQGGNQPQHF. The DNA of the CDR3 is TGCAGTGCTCCTAAACAGGGGGGTAATCAGCCCCAGCATTTT.